The clone carrying this T cell receptor (beta chain) turned up a few times. The Seattle site enrolled patients during active infection and followed them longitudinally. V was shortened by 8 bases and J by 5 bases, with 15 bases between the two germline ends. Per germline, CDR1 SGHNT and CDR2 YENEEA. The CDR3 has 14 residues. The data belong to a study of blood T cell repertoires in COVID-19. Looking at the study overall: There were acute and convalescent COVID-19 samples, and they came from the United States, Italy and Spain. Sources were T cells, B-cell-depleted T cells, or PBMCs; the material itself was cDNA or gDNA.

In the original workflow: Amplified reference gene primers provided the basis for estimating nucleated cell counts. TCRdb's copy holds only in-frame clones and misses some; the assay was immunoSEQ multiplex PCR. The V and J calls and clone size are taken from that table; D and trimming were inferred from the DNA. The profile shows about 180,000 clones, roughly 80% of them singletons. The receptor was derived from a woman aged 70-85 years with COVID-19, enrolled during active disease. V and J are TRBV11-3 and TRBJ2-2, with D possibly TRBD1 on 6 matching bases. Sequenced sample: peripheral blood. The CDR3 sequence is CASSGEVRTGELFF. The CDR3 DNA is TGTGCCAGCTCAGGGGAAGTACGTACCGGGGAGCTGTTTTTT. Full variable domain (missing parts from reference TRBV11-3 and TRBJ2-2): EAGVVQSPRYKIIEKKQPVAFWCNPISGHNTLYWYLQNLGQGPELLIRYENEEAVDDSQLPKDRFSAERLKGVDSTLKIQPAELGDSAVYLCASSGEVRTGELFFGEGSRLTVL.